The 8 T cell receptor beta chains below were found in one sample sequenced in a study of memory CD4+ T cells and cytomegalovirus serostatus. The sort gate was single viable CD3+CD4+CD8-CD45RO+ cells for memory CD4+ T cells. Assay: immunoSEQ multiplex PCR; the TCRdb copy retains only in-frame clones and omits some. Here the sample spans about 64,000 clones, 75% to 80% being singletons. The sample consisted of memory CD4+ T cells from blood. Source of these receptors: an adult in good health and CMV-seronegative.

V and J are TRBV9 and TRBJ2-3, with D possibly called TRBD1 or TRBD2 (5 bases each). V gave up 1 base and J gave up 7 bases, with 10 bases separating them. Germline V gene sequence: CDR1 SGDLS, CDR2 YYNGEE. The CDR3 is made up of 13 amino acids. The CDR3 here is CASSVRGAHTQYF. As DNA, the CDR3 is TGTGCCAGCAGCGTAAGGGGAGCTCATACGCAGTATTTT.

This chain links TRBV28 with TRBJ2-2; 9 bases are a match to TRBD1. Trimming at V came to 6 bases and at J to 5 bases, leaving 10 bases not matched to a gene. The CDR3 consists of 16 residues. Germline CDR1 and CDR2: MDHEN and SYDVKM. Written as DNA, the CDR3 is TGTGCCAGCAGAACTAACCCGGGACAGGGTACCGGGGAGCTGTTTTTT. This translates into CASRTNPGQGTGELFF.

This clone occurred once. The genes are TRBV7-2 and TRBJ1-2; TRBD1 is a possible D gene (5 bases). The CDR3 contains 16 residues. Trimming pared 5 bases from V and 2 bases from J, leaving 18 bases between. The germline CDR1 and CDR2 sequences are SGHTA and FQGNSA. The CDR3 loop is CASSASQTAANYGYTF. The CDR3 bases are TGTGCCAGCAGCGCAAGCCAGACAGCGGCGAACTATGGCTACACCTTC.

This clone was picked up one time. The rearrangement uses TRBV5-1 and TRBJ1-1; D might be TRBD1 (5 bases). Trimming pared 4 bases from V and 5 bases from J, leaving 9 bases between. This CDR3 contains 12 residues. Per the germline V gene, CDR1 is SGHRS and CDR2 is YFSETQ. The CDR3 DNA sequence: TGCGCCAGCAGCAGGGGCGTTACTGAAGCTTTCTTT. Its translation is CASSRGVTEAFF. Together with reference TRBV5-1 and TRBJ1-1, the CDR3 gives the full variable domain: KAGVTQTPRYLIKTRGQQVTLSCSPISGHRSVSWYQQTPGQGLQFLFEYFSETQRNKGNFPGRFSGRQFSNSRSEMNVSTLELGDSALYLCASSRGVTEAFFGQGTRLTVV.

V usage is TRBV6-1 and J usage is TRBJ2-7, with 8 bases lining up with TRBD1. CDR1 and CDR2 from the germline V gene are MNHNS and SASEGT. The ends lost 2 bases at V and 2 bases at J; junction bases unmatched: 2. The CDR3 has 14 residues. CDR3 bases: TGTGCCAGCAGTGAACAGGGGGCTACCTACGAGCAGTACTTC. This gives the protein CASSEQGATYEQYF.

This clone was counted a few times. This chain joins TRBV5-1 and TRBJ1-4; no reliable D call. Per germline, CDR1 SGHRS and CDR2 YFSETQ. V was trimmed by 4 bases and J by 0 bases, leaving 13 bases between them. The CDR3 extends over 16 amino acids. CDR3 sequence: CASSGEFTATNEKLFF. CDR3 DNA sequence: TGCGCCAGCAGCGGCGAGTTTACCGCAACTAATGAAAAACTGTTTTTT.

The rearrangement joins TRBV19 to TRBJ1-2; possibly TRBD1 for D (6 bases). Trimming pared 10 bases from V and 4 bases from J, leaving 13 bases between. CDR1 is LNHDA, CDR2 SQIVND, per germline (reference sequence). This CDR3 comprises 12 residues. The CDR3 is CAIGQSSYGYTF. CDR3 bases: TGTGCCATCGGACAGAGCTCCTATGGCTACACCTTC.

This CDR3 is CASSTNRGGTEAFF. For the CDR3, the DNA is TGTGCCAGCAGCACAAACAGGGGGGGAACTGAAGCTTTCTTT. V is TRBV5-4 and J is TRBJ1-1; 8 bases agree with TRBD1. CDR3 size: 14 residues. CDR1 is SGHNT and CDR2 is YYREEE in the germline V gene (reference sequence). V lost 4 bases, J lost 5 bases, and 7 bases stayed unmatched. Combining the CDR3 with reference TRBV5-4 and TRBJ1-1 gives the whole variable domain ETGVTQSPTHLIKTRGQQVTLRCSSQSGHNTVSWYQQALGQGPQFIFQYYREEENGRGNFPPRFSGLQFPNYSSELNVNALELDDSALYLCASSTNRGGTEAFFGQGTRLTVV.